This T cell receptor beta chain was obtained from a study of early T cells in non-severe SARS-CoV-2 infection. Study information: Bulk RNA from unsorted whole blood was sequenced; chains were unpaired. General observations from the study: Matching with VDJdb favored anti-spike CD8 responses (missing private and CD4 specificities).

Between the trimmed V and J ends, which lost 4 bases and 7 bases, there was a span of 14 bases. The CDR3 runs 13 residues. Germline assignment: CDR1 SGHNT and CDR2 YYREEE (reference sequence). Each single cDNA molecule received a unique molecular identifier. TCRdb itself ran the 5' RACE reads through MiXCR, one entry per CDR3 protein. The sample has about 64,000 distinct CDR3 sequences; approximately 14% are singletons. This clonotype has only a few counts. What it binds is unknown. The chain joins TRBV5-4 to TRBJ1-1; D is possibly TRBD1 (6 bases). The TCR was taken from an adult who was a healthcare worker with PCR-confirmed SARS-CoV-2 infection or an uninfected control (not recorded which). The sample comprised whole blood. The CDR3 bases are TGTGCCAGCAGCCGACTTCCAGGGGATGAAGCTTTCTTT. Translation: CASSRLPGDEAFF.